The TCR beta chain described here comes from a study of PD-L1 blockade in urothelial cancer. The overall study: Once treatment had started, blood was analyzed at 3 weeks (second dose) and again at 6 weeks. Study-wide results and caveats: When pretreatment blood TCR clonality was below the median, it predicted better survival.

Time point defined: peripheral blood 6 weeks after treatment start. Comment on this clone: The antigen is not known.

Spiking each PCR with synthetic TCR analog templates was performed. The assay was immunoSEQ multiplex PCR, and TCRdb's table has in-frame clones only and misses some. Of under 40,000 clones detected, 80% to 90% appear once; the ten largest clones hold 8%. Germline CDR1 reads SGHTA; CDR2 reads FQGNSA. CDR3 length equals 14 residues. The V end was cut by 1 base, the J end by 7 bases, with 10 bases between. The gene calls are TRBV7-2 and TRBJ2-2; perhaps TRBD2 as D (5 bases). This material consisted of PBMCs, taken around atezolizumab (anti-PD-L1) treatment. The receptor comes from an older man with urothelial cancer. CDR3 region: CASSLVTGGGELFF. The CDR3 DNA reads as TGTGCCAGCAGCTTAGTTACCGGAGGCGGGGAGCTGTTTTTT.